These 27 T cell receptor beta chains were sequenced from one sample in a study of T cells in Graves' hyperthyroidism and ophthalmopathy (dated by TCRdb to between 2017 and 2020). The library was built by means of multiplex PCR. Sequencing relied on an Illumina HiSeq 2000. TCR beta CDR3 regions were amplified from RNA transcripts. The first round of RT-PCR for the TCR CDR3 was performed with the HTBI primer set and the Qiagen OneStep RT-PCR kit. TCRdb's own reprocessing of the public reads used fastp at Q25 and MiXCR and kept productive beta chains. Merged by CDR3 protein, the rows form single entries marked with the most common genes and DNA. The sample data list more than 550,000 distinct CDR3 sequences, and 15% to 20% of these were observed just once. The ten largest clones represent 15% to 19% of the sample. Input material: blood. These receptors all come from a man aged 45-60 years with Graves' hyperthyroidism.

This clonotype was seen at least ten times. The chain recombines TRBV25-1 with TRBJ2-3; TRBD2 is a possible D gene (5 bases). CDR3 size: 16 residues. V shed 0 bases and J shed 0 bases, with 10 bases lying between them. CDR1 is MGHDK, CDR2 SYGVNS, per germline. The CDR3 spells CASSEYERSSTDTQYF. The CDR3 region has the DNA TGTGCCAGCAGTGAATACGAGCGGAGTAGCACAGATACGCAGTATTTT.

This chain connects TRBV11-1 to TRBJ2-5; 9 bases map to TRBD2. The germline gives CDR1 SGHAT, CDR2 FQDESV (reference sequence). V was pared by 4 bases and J by 5 bases, with 2 bases of the junction left unmatched. The CDR3 runs 13 residues. The CDR3 sequence is CASSSSGAETQYF. CDR3 DNA sequence: TGTGCCAGCAGCTCTAGCGGGGCGGAGACCCAGTACTTC. Looking up the rest from reference TRBV11-1 and TRBJ2-5 gives the full variable domain: EAEVAQSPRYKITEKSQAVAFWCDPISGHATLYWYRQILGQGPELLVQFQDESVVDDSQLPKDRFSAERLKGVDSTLKIQPAELGDSAMYLCASSSSGAETQYFGPGTRLLVL.

This clonotype was detected a few times. The rearrangement uses TRBV20-1 and TRBJ1-6; 7 bases are shared with TRBD1. The CDR3 contains 14 residues. The germline V gene encodes CDR1 DFQATT and CDR2 SNEGSKA (reference sequence). Trimming took 4 bases from V and 5 from J; bases not matched to a gene: 5. The CDR3 nucleotides read TGCAGTGCTAAAGGGGGCTACAATAATTCACCCCTCCACTTT. This gives the protein CSAKGGYNNSPLHF.

V and J are TRBV4-2 and TRBJ1-1; D is perhaps TRBD1 (5 bases). This CDR3 contains 16 residues. Trimming took 0 bases from V and 7 from J, leaving 18 bases between them. CDR1 is LGHNA, CDR2 YNFKEQ, per germline. The CDR3 sequence: CASSQEPPQGTNEAFF. DNA for the CDR3: TGTGCCAGCAGCCAAGAGCCCCCGCAGGGAACGAATGAAGCTTTCTTT.

This clonotype came up many times. The chain combines TRBV9 with TRBJ2-2; no firm D call. Germline V gives CDR1 SGDLS, CDR2 YYNGEE. The CDR3 is 13 residues long. Trimming removed 5 bases from V and 3 bases from J, with 8 bases in between. The CDR3, as DNA: TGTGCCAGCAGTTTGATGGACACCGGGGAGCTGTTTTTT. This translates into CASSLMDTGELFF.

This clonotype was found a few times. The V gene is TRBV29-1, the J gene TRBJ2-7; perhaps TRBD2 as D (5 bases). Germline-derived CDR1 and CDR2 are SQVTM and ANQGSEA. Trimming took 0 bases from V and 1 from J, leaving 13 bases between them. The length of the CDR3 is 15 residues. CDR3 residues: CSVEDPSGTSYEQYF. The CDR3 region has the DNA TGCAGCGTTGAAGATCCCAGCGGAACTTCCTACGAGCAGTACTTC.

This sequence joins TRBV5-1 and TRBJ2-7; 8 bases are a match to TRBD2. Looked up from germline, CDR1 is SGHRS and CDR2 is YFSETQ. V shed 4 bases and J 2 bases; nucleotides not matched to a gene: 8. The CDR3 has 15 amino acids. CDR3 sequence: CASSPGGTQAYEQYF. DNA for the CDR3: TGCGCCAGCAGCCCGGGAGGGACACAAGCCTACGAGCAGTACTTC.

This clonotype showed up many times. The chain carries TRBV6-1 and TRBJ1-2, with a weak D call TRBD1 (6 bases). The germline gives CDR1 MNHNS, CDR2 SASEGT. The V end lost 5 bases, the J end lost 6 bases, and 13 bases lay between the germline ends. The CDR3 length is 13 residues. The CDR3 coding sequence is TGTGCCAGCAGTCTTGGACAGAGAAATGGCTACACCTTC. Translated: CASSLGQRNGYTF.

This clonotype was counted at least ten times. The rearrangement links TRBV28 to TRBJ2-6; 15 bases agree with TRBD2. V lost 5 bases to trimming and J lost 1 base; unmatched junction nucleotides: 12. CDR3 length: 21 amino acids. CDR1 is MDHEN, CDR2 SYDVKM, per germline. CDR3 in amino acids: CASSPITGTSGRRSGANVLTF. The CDR3 DNA reads as TGTGCCAGCAGTCCGATCACCGGGACTAGCGGGAGGCGATCTGGGGCCAACGTCCTGACTTTC. The complete variable domain, with remaining parts taken from reference TRBV28 and TRBJ2-6, reads DVKVTQSSRYLVKRTGEKVFLECVQDMDHENMFWYRQDPGLGLRLIYFSYDVKMKEKGDIPEGYSVSREKKERFSLILESASTNQTSMYLCASSPITGTSGRRSGANVLTFGAGSRLTVL.

This rearrangement joins TRBV3-1 to TRBJ1-1; D not resolved. Trimming cost V 3 bases and J 1 base, with 9 bases left between them. Per the germline V gene, CDR1 is LGHDT and CDR2 is YNNKEL (reference sequence). The CDR3 covers 14 residues. The CDR3 loop reads CASSQRTENTEAFF. CDR3 DNA sequence: TGTGCCAGCAGCCAGCGGACCGAGAACACTGAAGCTTTCTTT.

The rearrangement joins TRBV7-2 to TRBJ2-7, with D unclear. V was clipped by 5 bases and J by 4 bases, with 18 bases between them. The germline V gene has CDR1 SGHTA and CDR2 FQGNSA. The CDR3 extends over 15 amino acids. This CDR3 reads CASSHTPSMGYEQYF. The CDR3 DNA reads as TGTGCCAGCAGCCACACGCCCTCGATGGGTTACGAGCAGTACTTC.

The rearrangement uses TRBV7-2 and TRBJ2-7, with 7 bases aligning to TRBD1. Germline V gene data show CDR1 as SGHTA and CDR2 as FQGNSA. Unmatched junction bases numbered 9, after V lost 2 bases and J lost 5 bases. The CDR3 totals 15 residues. The CDR3 bases are TGTGCCAGCAGCTTAAGGCAGGGGGAATGGAACGAGCAGTACTTC. Its translation is CASSLRQGEWNEQYF.

V is TRBV27 and J is TRBJ2-2, with 8 bases identical to TRBD1. The CDR3 loop spans 18 amino acids. Germline V lookup: CDR1 MNHEY, CDR2 SMNVEV (reference sequence). The junction had 18 bases not matched to a gene; V was cut back by 6 bases and J by 6 bases. CDR3 protein: CASSLKGRGRVLPGELFF. The CDR3 region has the DNA TGTGCCAGCAGCCTGAAGGGCAGGGGGCGAGTTTTACCCGGGGAGCTGTTTTTT.

In its sample, this clonotype was seen many times. The rearrangement uses TRBV29-1 and TRBJ2-1; 14 bases line up with TRBD2. Germline V lookup: CDR1 SQVTM, CDR2 ANQGSEA. Trimming removed 6 bases from V and 0 bases from J; junction bases left unmatched: 13. The CDR3 length is 19 residues. CDR3 DNA sequence: TGCAGCGTGGGGCCGGGACTAGCGGGAGAGACGTTCTCCTACAATGAGCAGTTCTTC. The encoded protein is CSVGPGLAGETFSYNEQFF.

This clonotype has more than one count but fewer than ten. CDR3 sequence: CASSPGRLIREQYF. For the CDR3, the DNA is TGCGCCAGCAGCCCGGGACGGTTGATTCGAGAGCAGTACTTC. The chain couples TRBV5-1 to TRBJ2-7; either TRBD1 or TRBD2 may fit D (5 bases each). In germline, CDR1 is SGHRS, CDR2 YFSETQ. The CDR3 totals 14 residues. Trimming cost V 4 bases and J 7 bases, with 18 bases left between them.

Worth noting for this clonotype: At one end the junction does not follow the germline gene, possibly because of a read error. V usage is TRBV2 and J usage is TRBJ2-1; no firm D call. The CDR3 has 15 amino acids. Germline lookup yields CDR1 SNHLY and CDR2 FYNNEI. In DNA form, the CDR3 reads TGTGCCAGCGGTGAGTTAGGCGATGTTCTCAATGAGCAGTTCTTC. Protein product: CASGELGDVLNEQFF.

This clonotype has a handful of counts. CDR3 sequence (DNA): TGTGCCAGCAGTGAAGGAGGCAGGGGATACGGTTATGGCTACACCTTC. Its translation is CASSEGGRGYGYGYTF. The J gene is TRBJ1-2, the V gene TRBV6-1; D is possibly TRBD1 (6 bases). Germline CDR1 MNHNS, CDR2 SASEGT. V lost 1 base, J lost 5 bases, and 17 bases lay in between. The CDR3 contains 16 residues.

This clonotype was observed many times. This chain connects TRBV27 to TRBJ1-2, with 11 positions matching TRBD1. The V gene end was trimmed by 6 bases and the J gene end by 8 bases; junction bases not matched to a gene: 8. The CDR3 is made up of 14 amino acids. Germline lookup yields CDR1 MNHEY and CDR2 SMNVEV (reference sequence). The CDR3 DNA is TGTGCCAGCAGGCTCCCCGGGACAGGGGGAGGCTACACCTTC. Its translation: CASRLPGTGGGYTF.

This clonotype occurred many times. The genes are TRBV7-6 and TRBJ1-1; unclear D gene. CDR1 is SGHVS and CDR2 is FNYEAQ in the germline V gene. V was trimmed by 1 base and J by 0 bases, leaving 6 bases between them. The CDR3 length is 14 residues. The CDR3 here is CASSLDEVNTEAFF. The CDR3 coding sequence is TGTGCCAGCAGCTTAGATGAGGTGAACACTGAAGCTTTCTTT.

This clonotype has a handful of counts. The chain is built from TRBV19 and TRBJ1-1; D might be TRBD1 (6 bases). From germline, CDR1 is LNHDA and CDR2 SQIVND (reference sequence). The CDR3 extends over 13 amino acids. Trimming took off 4 bases at V and 5 bases at J, with 11 bases between the two ends. The CDR3 nucleotides are TGTGCCAGTAGTACAACAGGGATAACTGAAGCTTTCTTT. The encoded protein is CASSTTGITEAFF.

The chain has TRBV24-1 and TRBJ2-5; no firm D call. Germline-derived CDR1 and CDR2 are KGHDR and SFDVKD. The CDR3 is 13 amino acids. V was pared by 1 base and J by 5 bases, with 7 bases between. In DNA, the CDR3 is TGTGCCACCAGTGATTTCCCCGGGGAGACCCAGTACTTC. It translates to CATSDFPGETQYF.

This clonotype occurred many times. V usage is TRBV5-1 and J usage is TRBJ1-2; 7 bases match TRBD1. The CDR3 runs to 12 residues. From germline, CDR1 is SGHRS and CDR2 YFSETQ. The V and J ends lost 3 bases and 7 bases, in that order; junction bases with no gene match: 3. The CDR3 nucleotides read TGCGCCAGCAGCTCACAGGGGTCTGGCTACACCTTC. Amino acid sequence: CASSSQGSGYTF.

Concerning this clonotype: A junction end diverges from the germline sequence, so it may reflect a read error. The chain's CDR3 is CATSDLQGRGDGVNVLTF. In DNA, the CDR3 is TGTGCCACCAGTGATTTGCAGGGACGCGGGGATGGGGTCAACGTCCTGACTTTC. The chain uses TRBV24-1 and TRBJ2-6, with D perhaps TRBD2 (6 bases). This CDR3 spans 18 amino acids. Germline values: CDR1 KGHDR, CDR2 SFDVKD.

This clonotype was found many times. The V gene is TRBV11-2, the J gene TRBJ2-5; 9 bases align to TRBD2. There are 15 residues in the CDR3. J was trimmed by 6 bases and V by 6 bases; bases with no gene match: 11. CDR1 and CDR2 (germline): SGHAT, FQNNGV. CDR3 nucleotides: TGTGCCAGCAGACCAGCGGGAGGCCGCGAGAAGACCCAGTACTTC. It codes for CASRPAGGREKTQYF.

This clonotype occurred many times. This chain links TRBV5-5 with TRBJ2-7, with D unclear. V was trimmed by 0 bases and J by 0 bases, leaving 13 bases between them. The germline V gene has CDR1 SGHKS and CDR2 YYEKEE (reference sequence). This CDR3 contains 16 residues. The DNA of the CDR3 is TGTGCCAGCAGCTTGGGGTACGGCGTAAACTCCTACGAGCAGTACTTC. It specifies CASSLGYGVNSYEQYF.

There are a few counts of this clonotype. This chain connects TRBV27 to TRBJ1-1, with D possibly TRBD1 on 5 matching bases. The CDR3 is 15 residues long. The V gene lost 5 bases and the J gene lost 1 base, with 14 bases spanning the gap. CDR1 is MNHEY, CDR2 SMNVEV, per germline (reference sequence). CDR3 sequence reads: CASSPHGRENTEAFF. DNA of the CDR3: TGTGCCAGCAGTCCCCATGGCAGGGAGAACACTGAAGCTTTCTTT.

The chain carries TRBV19 and TRBJ1-5; D is uncertain. The CDR3 length is 13 residues. Trimming stripped 3 bases from V and 5 bases from J, with 8 bases between. CDR1 and CDR2 (germline): LNHDA, SQIVND (reference sequence). The CDR3 loop is CASSIQAHQPQHF. CDR3 bases: TGTGCCAGTAGTATTCAGGCGCATCAGCCCCAGCATTTT.